Shown below are 31 T cell receptor beta chains from a single sample sequenced in a study of cytomegalovirus exposure and HLA in healthy donors. PCR used 60 Vbeta primers and 13 Jbeta primers. Repertoires were generated with immunoSEQ multiplex PCR, while TCRdb's copy carries only in-frame clones and drops some. In the table there are more than 100,000 clones, 80% of which are singletons. Sample: PBMCs. These receptors were collected from a man in his forties in good health and CMV-seronegative.

This clone was seen a handful of times. V is TRBV6-4 and J is TRBJ2-7, with a weak D call TRBD1 (5 bases). This CDR3 has 13 residues. CDR1 and CDR2 (germline): MRHNA, SNTAGT. V was clipped by 7 bases and J by 3 bases, with 13 bases between them. The CDR3 DNA follows: TGTGCCAGCAACCGACAGACCGACTACGAGCAGTACTTC. Translated: CASNRQTDYEQYF.

This chain joins TRBV7-9 and TRBJ1-1, with a possible D match to TRBD1 (5 bases). There are 12 residues in the CDR3. Germline V lookup: CDR1 SEHNR, CDR2 FQNEAQ (reference sequence). The CDR3 sequence is CVGGTGNTEAFF. CDR3 nucleotides: TGTGTCGGGGGGACGGGAAACACTGAAGCTTTCTTT.

The gene calls are TRBV28 and TRBJ1-2; a weak D match, TRBD1 (5 bases). V was pared by 5 bases and J by 4 bases, with 17 bases between. Germline loops: CDR1 MDHEN, CDR2 SYDVKM. The length of the CDR3 is 15 residues. Here the CDR3 DNA reads TGTGCCAGCAGTCCAACGACAGCGCACTCCTATGGCTACACCTTC. Protein: CASSPTTAHSYGYTF.

J is TRBJ1-2 and V is TRBV2; D is undetermined. This CDR3 has 14 amino acids. With 3 bases removed from V and 0 bases from J, the gap between germline ends came to 8 bases. From germline, CDR1 is SNHLY and CDR2 FYNNEI. CDR3 amino acids: CASSEVVTNYGYTF. DNA of the CDR3: TGTGCCAGCAGTGAGGTAGTGACTAACTATGGCTACACCTTC. Together with reference TRBV2 and TRBJ1-2, the CDR3 gives the full variable domain: EPEVTQTPSHQVTQMGQEVILRCVPISNHLYFYWYRQILGQKVEFLVSFYNNEISEKSEIFDDQFSVERPDGSNFTLKIRSTKLEDSAMYFCASSEVVTNYGYTFGSGTRLTVV.

The chain joins TRBV28 to TRBJ2-3, with D unclear. There are 13 residues in the CDR3. Germline values: CDR1 MDHEN, CDR2 SYDVKM. Trimming cost V 2 bases and J 8 bases, with 11 bases left between them. CDR3 in DNA: TGTGCCAGCAGTTTAGTGGCCACCCGTACGCAGTATTTT. This gives the protein CASSLVATRTQYF.

This clone was counted a single time. The genes are TRBV7-9 and TRBJ1-1; 7 nucleotides match TRBD1. The CDR3 totals 14 residues. CDR1 is SEHNR, CDR2 FQNEAQ, per germline (reference sequence). Trimming at V came to 2 bases and at J to 4 bases, leaving 4 bases not matched to a gene. Here the CDR3 DNA reads TGTGCCAGCAGCTTACAGGGGGGCGGCACTGAAGCTTTCTTT. Encoded protein: CASSLQGGGTEAFF.

The chain joins TRBV6-1 to TRBJ2-7; the D gene is possibly TRBD2 (7 bases). Germline V gives CDR1 MNHNS, CDR2 SASEGT. CDR3 length equals 14 residues. With 9 bases removed from V and 3 bases from J, the gap between germline ends came to 18 bases. This chain's CDR3 is CASHGGGGYYEQYF. For the CDR3, the DNA is TGTGCCAGTCATGGGGGCGGGGGCTACTACGAGCAGTACTTC.

The chain employs TRBV30 and TRBJ1-4; D gene uncertain. The CDR3 consists of 14 residues. The V and J ends lost 4 bases and 0 bases respectively, with 9 bases between them. Germline CDR1 and CDR2: GTSNPN and SVGIG (reference sequence). CDR3 sequence (DNA): TGTGCCTGGATCGGGAAGACAACTAATGAAAAACTGTTTTTT. It translates to CAWIGKTTNEKLFF.

The rearrangement uses TRBV6-1 and TRBJ2-7; 10 nucleotides align to TRBD2. J gave up 3 bases and V 1 base, and 3 bases lay outside the gene matches. Germline loops: CDR1 MNHNS, CDR2 SASEGT. The CDR3 consists of 15 residues. The CDR3 coding sequence is TGTGCCAGCAGTGAAGAGGTAGCGGGAGGCTACGAGCAGTACTTC. Its translation: CASSEEVAGGYEQYF.

The V gene is TRBV9, the J gene TRBJ2-2; no clear D gene. CDR1 is SGDLS and CDR2 is YYNGEE in the germline V gene. V was trimmed by 2 bases and J by 7 bases, leaving 12 bases between them. The CDR3 spans 14 residues. The CDR3 DNA reads as TGTGCCAGCAGCGTGAAACTCATGCGCGGGGAGCTGTTTTTT. It specifies CASSVKLMRGELFF.

The count of this clone is one. The chain has TRBV5-1 and TRBJ2-3; D possibly corresponds to TRBD1 (6 bases). This CDR3 contains 16 residues. From germline, CDR1 is SGHRS and CDR2 YFSETQ. Trimming shortened V by 3 bases and J by 2 bases, and 16 bases separated the two germline ends. CDR3 DNA: TGCGCCAGCAGCTCCTCCCCGGGACACAACACAGATACGCAGTATTTT. Its translation is CASSSSPGHNTDTQYF.

V is TRBV5-5 and J is TRBJ1-1; 10 bases are shared with TRBD1. CDR1 SGHKS and CDR2 YYEKEE come from the germline V gene (reference sequence). The trim removed 2 bases at V and 4 bases at J, leaving 2 bases unmatched. This CDR3 is built from 14 residues. The CDR3 protein is CASSFGQGGTEAFF. The CDR3 DNA follows: TGTGCCAGCAGCTTTGGACAGGGGGGCACTGAAGCTTTCTTT.

J is TRBJ2-3 and V is TRBV19; D is perhaps TRBD1 (5 bases). The CDR3 has 16 amino acids. V shed 1 base and J shed 2 bases, with 13 bases lying between them. CDR1 is LNHDA and CDR2 is SQIVND in the germline V gene (reference sequence). As DNA, the CDR3 is TGTGCCAGTAGTATAGGGCAGGGTATGTTCACAGATACGCAGTATTTT. As protein: CASSIGQGMFTDTQYF.

The chain joins TRBV5-1 to TRBJ1-1; maybe TRBD1 (5 bases). The V gene's germline CDR1 is SGHRS and CDR2 YFSETQ. The CDR3 totals 13 residues. V gave up 6 bases and J gave up 1 base, with 10 bases separating them. CDR3 in DNA: TGCGCCAGCACTCTGACAGCGAACACTGAAGCTTTCTTT. Its protein product is CASTLTANTEAFF.

This clone has more than one count but fewer than ten. J is TRBJ2-7 and V is TRBV6-1; 7 bases are a match to TRBD2. The CDR3 loop spans 15 amino acids. V shed 0 bases, J shed 3 bases, and the junction held 5 bases outside the gene matches. Germline lookup yields CDR1 MNHNS and CDR2 SASEGT. CDR3 loop: CASSEARAGHYEQYF. For the CDR3, the DNA is TGTGCCAGCAGTGAAGCAAGAGCGGGGCACTACGAGCAGTACTTC.

This chain's CDR3 is CASTLGGGPYNEQFF. The DNA for the CDR3 is TGTGCCAGCACCCTAGGGGGGGGGCCTTACAATGAGCAGTTCTTC. V and J are TRBV28 and TRBJ2-1; perhaps TRBD2 as D (7 bases). Germline CDR1 and CDR2: MDHEN and SYDVKM. The CDR3 consists of 15 residues. V was cut by 7 bases and J by 4 bases, with 17 bases left in between.

The chain combines TRBV29-1 with TRBJ1-4, with a tentative D call TRBD1 (5 bases). Germline V CDR1 and CDR2: SQVTM, ANQGSEA. The CDR3 runs to 15 residues. Trimming shortened V by 5 bases and J by 0 bases, and 13 bases separated the two germline ends. CDR3 sequence reads: CSVLFGGSTNEKLFF. The CDR3 nucleotides are TGCAGCGTTTTGTTTGGGGGGTCAACTAATGAAAAACTGTTTTTT. The full variable domain, in which reference TRBV29-1 and TRBJ1-4 provide the parts outside the CDR3, is SAVISQKPSRDICQRGTSLTIQCQVDSQVTMMFWYRQQPGQSLTLIATANQGSEATYESGFVIDKFPISRPNLTFSTLTVSNMSPEDSSIYLCSVLFGGSTNEKLFFGSGTQLSVL.

This chain uses TRBV5-1 with TRBJ2-1; 7 positions match TRBD2. V trimming: 0 bases; J trimming: 7 bases; junction bases outside the gene matches: 7. The CDR3 sequence is 15 residues long. Germline CDR1 reads SGHRS; CDR2 reads YFSETQ. CDR3 bases: TGCGCCAGCAGCTTGGTGCTAGCGGTGATTAATGAGCAGTTCTTC. The encoded protein is CASSLVLAVINEQFF. The whole variable domain, remainder taken from reference TRBV5-1 and TRBJ2-1, is KAGVTQTPRYLIKTRGQQVTLSCSPISGHRSVSWYQQTPGQGLQFLFEYFSETQRNKGNFPGRFSGRQFSNSRSEMNVSTLELGDSALYLCASSLVLAVINEQFFGPGTRLTVL.

The chain joins TRBV6-5 to TRBJ2-3; TRBD2 agrees at 7 bases. The CDR3 totals 11 residues. V dropped 5 bases and J dropped 9; count of bases not matched to a gene: 2. The germline V gene encodes CDR1 MNHEY and CDR2 SVGAGI. In DNA, the CDR3 is TGTGCCAGCAGTACGCGGGAGACGCAGTATTTT. It yields the protein CASSTRETQYF.

This chain connects TRBV4-1 to TRBJ1-6; TRBD1 matches at 10 bases. The CDR3 spans 18 residues. The germline CDR1 and CDR2 sequences are MGHRA and YSYEKL. Trimming removed 2 bases from V and 0 bases from J; junction bases left unmatched: 4. The chain's CDR3 is CASSQQGTGVSYNSPLHF. In DNA form, the CDR3 reads TGCGCCAGCAGCCAACAAGGGACAGGGGTCTCCTATAATTCACCCCTCCACTTT.

This chain links TRBV5-1 with TRBJ2-5; 7 nucleotides align to TRBD1. Germline values: CDR1 SGHRS, CDR2 YFSETQ. This CDR3 is built from 13 residues. J was trimmed by 4 bases and V by 1 base; bases with no gene match: 1. The CDR3 DNA reads as TGCGCCAGCAGCTTGACAGGGGCAGAGACCCAGTACTTC. Translation: CASSLTGAETQYF.

V and J are TRBV7-9 and TRBJ2-3, with a tentative D call TRBD2 (6 bases). Germline V gives CDR1 SEHNR, CDR2 FQNEAQ (reference sequence). The CDR3 runs 17 residues. V shed 4 bases and J shed 4 bases, with 21 bases lying between them. The CDR3 nucleotides read TGTGCCAGCAGCTCCCCTCTAGGGGAGGAGGGGTCAGATACGCAGTATTTT. Amino acids: CASSSPLGEEGSDTQYF.

This chain uses TRBV5-1 with TRBJ2-5, with TRBD1 matching over 8 bases. With V trimmed by 3 bases and J by 10 bases, 11 bases remained unmatched. The CDR3 sequence is 14 residues long. Germline V gene data show CDR1 as SGHRS and CDR2 as YFSETQ. The CDR3, as DNA: TGCGCCAGCAGCTCGGGACAGGCCCATAGGATCCAGTACTTC. Translation: CASSSGQAHRIQYF.

The rearrangement uses TRBV27 and TRBJ2-5; a weak D match, TRBD2 (6 bases). This CDR3 spans 16 amino acids. Germline CDR1 and CDR2: MNHEY and SMNVEV (reference sequence). The germline V and J ends were trimmed by 6 bases and 4 bases, with 21 bases remaining between them. The DNA of the CDR3 is TGTGCCAGCAGCCCCCTAGTGGGAGGAGATCGAGAGACCCAGTACTTC. Translated: CASSPLVGGDRETQYF.

The chain employs TRBV6-1 and TRBJ2-2; maybe TRBD1 (5 bases). The V end lost 7 bases, the J end lost 7 bases, and 16 bases lay between the germline ends. The CDR3 covers 14 residues. From germline, CDR1 is MNHNS and CDR2 SASEGT. Written as DNA, the CDR3 is TGTGCCAGCATCACGGACCTTAGGGGCGGGGAGCTGTTTTTT. Its translation is CASITDLRGGELFF.

V and J are TRBV6-6 and TRBJ2-1; TRBD2 aligns across 11 bases. The CDR3 runs to 16 residues. The germline gives CDR1 MNHNY, CDR2 SVGAGI (reference sequence). V lost 2 bases, J lost 5 bases, and 5 bases stayed unmatched. CDR3 in DNA: TGTGCCAGCAGTTACCCCCCGGGACTAGCGGACAATGAGCAGTTCTTC. Translated, it gives CASSYPPGLADNEQFF.

V gene TRBV6-1 combines with J gene TRBJ1-2; D remains unclear. The germline CDR1 and CDR2 sequences are MNHNS and SASEGT. This CDR3 is built from 13 residues. The ends were cut back, 0 bases at V and 4 bases at J, with 6 bases in the middle. The CDR3 sequence: CASSEARFYGYTF. The CDR3 coding sequence is TGTGCCAGCAGTGAAGCGCGGTTCTATGGCTACACCTTC.

Worth noting for this clone: The CDR3 does not end in the conserved phenylalanine or tryptophan, so this is likely a read error. The limits of the CDR3 on the DNA are not certain, so only TCRdb's listed CDR3 is given. The chain carries TRBV15 and TRBJ1-1; the table's D call TRBD1 went unverified against the DNA. With termini counted, the CDR3 has 14 amino acids. Germline V lookup: CDR1 LNHNV, CDR2 YYDKDF (reference sequence). The CDR3 protein is CATSTREGAFEALV.

V usage is TRBV29-1 and J usage is TRBJ1-2; tentative D call: TRBD1 (5 bases). V was shortened by 7 bases and J by 0 bases, with 12 bases between the two germline ends. CDR1 is SQVTM and CDR2 is ANQGSEA in the germline V gene. The CDR3 consists of 13 residues. The CDR3 sequence is CSAGYSSNYGYTF. The CDR3, as DNA: TGCAGCGCAGGGTATTCCTCTAACTATGGCTACACCTTC.

This clone was observed a few times. This chain links TRBV6-6 with TRBJ2-1; TRBD1 is a possible D gene (5 bases). Trimming pared 0 bases from V and 7 bases from J, leaving 10 bases between. CDR3 length: 14 residues. Per the germline V gene, CDR1 is MNHNY and CDR2 is SVGAGI (reference sequence). CDR3 protein: CASSYSSGLNEQFF. In nucleotides, the CDR3 is TGTGCCAGCAGTTACTCCTCAGGGCTAAATGAGCAGTTCTTC.

V usage is TRBV2 and J usage is TRBJ2-7; 10 positions match TRBD2. The CDR3 is 16 residues long. V dropped 6 bases and J dropped 2; count of bases not matched to a gene: 10. Germline CDR1 is SNHLY and CDR2 is FYNNEI. The CDR3: CASSAGLADLTYEQYF. CDR3 nucleotide sequence: TGTGCCAGCAGCGCCGGACTAGCGGACCTAACCTACGAGCAGTACTTC.